The TCR beta chain described here comes from a study of T cell responses to AZD1222 COVID-19 vaccine. Study-level findings and limits: Repertoires were collected only later (after the peak T cell response had occurred). The sample set comprised mostly white British donors with more females, and clonal diversity was possibly underestimated.

Germline V gene sequence: CDR1 LNHNV, CDR2 YYDKDF (reference sequence). Trimming shortened V by 0 bases and J by 4 bases, and 12 bases separated the two germline ends. This CDR3 is built from 15 residues. Profiling relied on immunoSEQ multiplex PCR, and the TCRdb table lists in-frame clones only, not all of them. The sample consists of some 150,000 clones, 80% to 95% of them appearing once. To note about this clone: Its target is unknown.

Investigators merged groups given second doses at roughly 4 or roughly 12 weeks. This material consisted of peripheral blood, taken 28 days after the second AZD1222 dose. The source of this sequence is an adult who received the AZD1222 COVID-19 vaccine. The genes are TRBV15 and TRBJ2-5; D possibly uses TRBD1 or TRBD2 (5 bases each). CDR3 bases: TGTGCCACCAGCAGAGAATTGGGGGTCTCAGAGACCCAGTACTTC. It encodes CATSRELGVSETQYF.